These 10 T cell receptor beta chains were all obtained from the same sample, sequenced in a study of blood T cell repertoires in COVID-19. Repertoires were generated with immunoSEQ multiplex PCR, while TCRdb's copy carries only in-frame clones and drops some. The table has a few hundred thousand clones, 80% to 90% seen once. What was sequenced was PBMCs or T cells enriched from blood (not recorded which). The receptors stem from a woman aged 40 to 50 with acute COVID-19.

This chain uses TRBV15 with TRBJ2-7; 15 nucleotides agree with TRBD2. With 4 bases clipped from V and 4 bases from J, the junction kept 8 bases outside the gene matches. Germline V lookup: CDR1 LNHNV, CDR2 YYDKDF (reference sequence). The CDR3 contains 17 residues. The CDR3 DNA reads TGTGCCACCAGCAAAGGACTAGCGGGAGGGCCTCGGTACGAGCAGTACTTC. This sequence encodes CATSKGLAGGPRYEQYF.

This clone showed up just once. The chain employs TRBV5-6 and TRBJ2-7; unclear D gene. The CDR3 sequence is 13 residues long. The germline CDR1 and CDR2 sequences are SGHDT and YYEEEE. V was clipped by 0 bases and J by 7 bases, with 11 bases between them. CDR3 residues: CASSLVSGWEQYF. The DNA for the CDR3 is TGTGCCAGCAGCTTGGTTTCAGGTTGGGAGCAGTACTTC. Full variable domain (rest looked up from reference TRBV5-6 and TRBJ2-7): DAGVTQSPTHLIKTRGQQVTLRCSPKSGHDTVSWYQQALGQGPQFIFQYYEEEERQRGNFPDRFSGHQFPNYSSELNVNALLLGDSALYLCASSLVSGWEQYFGPGTRLTVT.

The rearrangement links TRBV11-2 to TRBJ1-1; D unclear. V was cut by 0 bases and J by 1 base, with 9 bases left in between. Germline V gene sequence: CDR1 SGHAT, CDR2 FQNNGV. There are 15 residues in the CDR3. The CDR3 DNA reads as TGTGCCAGCAGCTTAGATGGAACAGCGAACACTGAAGCTTTCTTT. Residues: CASSLDGTANTEAFF. Complete variable domain (other parts from reference TRBV11-2 and TRBJ1-1): EAGVAQSPRYKIIEKRQSVAFWCNPISGHATLYWYQQILGQGPKLLIQFQNNGVVDDSQLPKDRFSAERLKGVDSTLKIQPAKLEDSAVYLCASSLDGTANTEAFFGQGTRLTVV.

The chain is built from TRBV18 and TRBJ2-5; 9 nucleotides line up with TRBD1. After removal of 3 bases from V and 4 bases from J, the junction contained 3 bases not matched to a gene. Per the germline V gene, CDR1 is KGHSH and CDR2 is LQKENI. The length of the CDR3 is 14 residues. CDR3 nucleotide sequence: TGTGCCAGCTCACCGGGACAGGGAGGAGAGACCCAGTACTTC. This codes for CASSPGQGGETQYF.

The chain carries TRBV15 and TRBJ1-2; the D is unclear. CDR1 LNHNV and CDR2 YYDKDF come from the germline V gene (reference sequence). The CDR3 is 15 residues long. The V end was cut by 0 bases, the J end by 4 bases, with 12 bases between. CDR3 nucleotides: TGTGCCACCAGCAGAGATCTGATACAATTCTATGGCTACACCTTC. Translating gives CATSRDLIQFYGYTF.

The CDR3 region is CASSGDSDYGYTF. Here the CDR3 DNA reads TGTGCCAGCAGTGGGGACAGCGACTATGGCTACACCTTC. V usage is TRBV2 and J usage is TRBJ1-2; 7 bases fit TRBD1. CDR3 length: 13 amino acids. With V trimmed by 4 bases and J by 3 bases, 2 bases remained unmatched. Germline CDR1 and CDR2: SNHLY and FYNNEI.

This chain uses TRBV27 with TRBJ1-1; 7 positions match TRBD1. This CDR3 contains 14 residues. Germline trimming cut 6 bases from V and 3 bases from J; bases unmatched to any gene: 7. Germline CDR1 and CDR2: MNHEY and SMNVEV (reference sequence). This CDR3 is CASRFDRVDTEAFF. As DNA, the CDR3 is TGTGCCAGCAGGTTTGACAGGGTGGACACTGAAGCTTTCTTT.

In this sample, this clone turned up a few times. The genes are TRBV6-5 and TRBJ2-2; 10 nucleotides match TRBD2. CDR1 is MNHEY, CDR2 SVGAGI, per germline. This CDR3 region has 15 residues. Trimming cost V 2 bases and J 7 bases; bases outside gene matches: 4. CDR3 DNA sequence: TGTGCCAGCAGTTACAGGGCTAGCGGGGGCGGGGAGCTGTTTTTT. Translating it yields CASSYRASGGGELFF.

V gene TRBV7-8 combines with J gene TRBJ2-1; 9 positions match TRBD2. Per germline, CDR1 SGHVS and CDR2 FQNEAQ. V was pared by 5 bases and J by 4 bases, with 15 bases of the junction left unmatched. This CDR3 spans 18 amino acids. CDR3 coding DNA: TGTGCCAGCAGCCCGATAGCGGGAGTGGGTGGTCTATACAATGAGCAGTTCTTC. Translated, it gives CASSPIAGVGGLYNEQFF.

The chain employs TRBV7-9 and TRBJ1-2; perhaps TRBD1 as D (5 bases). The V end lost 0 bases, the J end lost 3 bases, and 11 bases lay between the germline ends. Germline CDR1 and CDR2: SEHNR and FQNEAQ (reference sequence). The CDR3 sequence is 15 residues long. CDR3 DNA sequence: TGTGCCAGCAGCTTAGCTACCGGGACTTACTATGGCTACACCTTC. It specifies CASSLATGTYYGYTF.